This is a list of T cell receptor beta chains from one sample in a study of identical twins. TCRdb re-called the 5' RACE reads with MiXCR, one entry per CDR3 protein. The table records some 1,600,000 distinct CDR3 sequences, less than 35% of them present only once. The sample taken for sequencing was cord blood. These receptors all stem from a newborn girl in good health. Each CDR3 is given with its conserved first and last residue. The D gene is left open where the match is weak. Clone size is given for some rows only: seen once, a few or many times, or a class if the clone is expanded.

v_gene,j_gene,d_gene,abundance,CDR3aa,CDR3nt
TRBV5-1,TRBJ1-1,.,few,CASSPRDPSNTEAFF,TGCGCCAGCAGCCCGAGAGACCCATCGAACACTGAAGCTTTCTTT
TRBV7-2,TRBJ2-3,TRBD2,few,CASSLASGSRDTQYF,TGTGCCAGCAGCTTGGCTAGCGGGTCAAGGGATACGCAGTATTTT
TRBV29-1,TRBJ1-1,.,.,CSVEFLGASMNTEAFF,TGCAGCGTTGAATTTTTAGGGGCCTCTATGAACACTGAAGCTTTCTTT
TRBV7-9,TRBJ2-3,TRBD2,many,CASSLTAGGADTQYF,TGTGCCAGCAGCTTAACGGCGGGAGGGGCAGATACGCAGTATTTT
TRBV20-1,TRBJ2-1,TRBD2,.,CSADGTSRTNGQFF,TGCAGTGCCGACGGGACTAGCCGGACGAATGGGCAGTTCTTC
TRBV11-3,TRBJ2-1,.,few,CASSLGGIGNEQFF,TGTGCCAGCAGCTTAGGCGGGATTGGTAATGAGCAGTTCTTC
TRBV7-2,TRBJ2-2,TRBD2,.,CASSLAGTSGSMSGELFF,TGTGCCAGCAGCTTAGCAGGGACTAGCGGGAGTATGTCCGGGGAGCTGTTTTTT
TRBV7-9,TRBJ1-1,.,few,CASSYLTATTEAFF,TGTGCCAGCAGCTACCTGACCGCTACCACTGAAGCTTTCTTT
TRBV4-1,TRBJ2-1,.,.,CASSQSLLAFTSYNEQFF,TGCGCCAGCAGCCAATCCCTTCTAGCGTTCACCTCCTACAATGAGCAGTTCTTC
TRBV6-6,TRBJ1-2,.,many,CASRFRAQEDYGYTF,TGTGCCAGCCGTTTTCGGGCACAGGAAGACTATGGCTACACCTTC
TRBV3-1,TRBJ2-3,TRBD2,.,CASSLRFSAGGPDTQYF,TGTGCCAGCAGCCTTCGCTTCAGTGCGGGGGGGCCGGATACGCAGTATTTT
TRBV10-3,TRBJ2-4,TRBD1,.,CAISESKGQALAKNIQYF,TGTGCCATCAGTGAGTCCAAAGGACAGGCCCTAGCCAAAAACATTCAGTACTTC
TRBV4-2,TRBJ2-1,.,few,CASSQEQGPYNEQFF,TGTGCCAGCAGCCAAGAGCAGGGTCCCTACAATGAGCAGTTCTTC
TRBV3-1,TRBJ2-7,TRBD1,few,CASSGHRGGYEQYF,TGTGCCAGCAGCGGACACAGGGGTGGCTACGAGCAGTACTTC
TRBV10-3,TRBJ2-7,.,many,CAISDVPSASYEQYF,TGTGCCATCAGTGACGTTCCTAGCGCGAGCTACGAGCAGTACTTC
TRBV7-2,TRBJ2-3,.,.,CASSFSLDRTDTQYF,TGTGCCAGCAGCTTTTCGCTTGACCGCACAGATACGCAGTATTTT
TRBV4-2,TRBJ2-7,.,.,CASRTPDRYNEQYF,TGTGCCAGCCGAACACCTGACAGGTACAATGAGCAGTACTTC
TRBV7-2,TRBJ2-1,.,few,CASSTRRKSDNEQFF,TGTGCCAGCAGCACCCGACGCAAGAGCGACAATGAGCAGTTCTTC
TRBV30,TRBJ2-7,.,.,CAWTKSYEQYF,TGTGCCTGGACAAAATCCTACGAGCAGTACTTC
TRBV27,TRBJ2-7,TRBD2,.,CASSPWLAGEYEQYF,TGTGCCAGCAGTCCCTGGCTAGCGGGAGAGTACGAGCAGTACTTC
TRBV6-5,TRBJ1-6,TRBD1,.,CATRQGVGTLHF,TGTGCCACCCGACAGGGGGTCGGCACCCTCCACTTT
TRBV15,TRBJ2-3,TRBD2,few,CATSRGGNTDTQYF,TGTGCCACCAGCAGGGGAGGGAACACAGATACGCAGTATTTT
TRBV20-1,TRBJ1-6,.,.,CSARKGGAGSPLHF,TGCAGTGCTAGGAAAGGAGGAGCGGGTTCACCCCTCCACTTT
TRBV20-1,TRBJ2-5,TRBD2,few,CSAPTSGRGEGETQYF,TGCAGTGCCCCGACTAGCGGGAGGGGGGAAGGAGAGACCCAGTACTTC
TRBV27,TRBJ2-6,.,.,CASSLVFGPPLSGANVLTF,TGTGCCAGCAGTTTAGTATTTGGACCCCCTCTCTCTGGGGCCAACGTCCTGACTTTC